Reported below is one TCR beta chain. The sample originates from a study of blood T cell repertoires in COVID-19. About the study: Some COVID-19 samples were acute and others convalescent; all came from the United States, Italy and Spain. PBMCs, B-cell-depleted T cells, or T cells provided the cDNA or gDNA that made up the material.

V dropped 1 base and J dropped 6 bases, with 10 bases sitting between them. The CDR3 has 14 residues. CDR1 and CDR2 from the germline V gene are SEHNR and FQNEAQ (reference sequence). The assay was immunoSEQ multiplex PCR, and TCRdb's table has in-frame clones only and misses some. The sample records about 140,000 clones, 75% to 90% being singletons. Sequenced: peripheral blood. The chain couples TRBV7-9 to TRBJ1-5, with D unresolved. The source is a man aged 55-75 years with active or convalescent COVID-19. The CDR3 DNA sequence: TGTGCCAGCAGCTTAGAGGGCCTAGCTCAGCCCCAGCATTTT. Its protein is CASSLEGLAQPQHF.